This TCR beta chain was identified in a study of cytomegalovirus exposure and HLA in healthy donors. General study results and limits: According to a subsequent analysis, TCR clusters identified in the first cohort showed a tendency to co-occur across the roughly 120 validation repertoires.

Note on this clone: Its antigen is not known.

Sequenced by immunoSEQ multiplex PCR; TCRdb stores in-frame clones only, minus some. The sample contains about 340,000 clones, 80% to 90% of which appear only once. The germline V and J ends were trimmed by 4 bases and 8 bases, with 11 bases remaining between them. Germline V gene lookup returns CDR1 MNHNY and CDR2 SVGAGI (reference sequence). The CDR3 covers 13 residues. J is TRBJ1-4 and V is TRBV6-6; D might be TRBD1 (5 bases). The sample taken for sequencing was PBMCs. The receptor was isolated from a woman aged 18-29 years in good health and CMV-seronegative. The CDR3 here is CASSFDRKEKLFF. The CDR3 nucleotides are TGTGCCAGCAGTTTCGACAGAAAAGAAAAACTGTTTTTT.